This T cell receptor (beta chain) stems from a study of cytomegalovirus exposure and HLA in healthy donors. The primer mix had 60 Vbeta and 13 Jbeta primers. The protocol was immunoSEQ multiplex PCR, while the TCRdb copy is restricted to in-frame clones and leaves out a portion. In all, the sample yields more than 50,000 clones. Findings and limits, study-wide: Later on, an analysis tied around 17,000 TCR beta sequences to HLA alleles at 0.05 false discovery rate.

With respect to this clone: Antigen: not known.

This CDR3 has 15 residues. With V trimmed by 4 bases and J by 4 bases, 8 bases remained unmatched. Germline V CDR1 and CDR2: MDHEN, SYDVKM. The sequence was obtained from a man between 18 and 29 years old in good health and CMV-seropositive. The sequencing input was PBMCs. The chain carries TRBV28 and TRBJ2-7, with 9 bases lining up with TRBD1. Here the CDR3 DNA reads TGTGCCAGCAGTTCCTCCGGGACAGGGAATTACGAGCAGTACTTC. Translation: CASSSSGTGNYEQYF.